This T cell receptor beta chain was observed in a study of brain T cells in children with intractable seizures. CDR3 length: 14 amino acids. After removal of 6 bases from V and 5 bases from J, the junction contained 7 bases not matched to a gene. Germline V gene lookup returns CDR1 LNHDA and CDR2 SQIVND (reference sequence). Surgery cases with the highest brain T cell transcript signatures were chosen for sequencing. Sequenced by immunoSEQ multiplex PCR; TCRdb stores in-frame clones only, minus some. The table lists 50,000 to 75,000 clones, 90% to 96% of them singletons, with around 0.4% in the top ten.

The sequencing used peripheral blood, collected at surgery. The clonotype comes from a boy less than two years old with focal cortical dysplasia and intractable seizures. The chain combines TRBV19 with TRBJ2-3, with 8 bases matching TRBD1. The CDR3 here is CASRHPDRGDTQYF. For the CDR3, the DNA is TGTGCCAGTAGACACCCTGACAGGGGAGATACGCAGTATTTT.